This T cell receptor beta chain was obtained from a study of shared clonotypes between healthy human individuals. At the level of the study: There were three CD4 naive, three CD4 memory, two CD8 naive and one CD8 memory plates per donor. Points from the study as a whole: Unshared clonotypes carried lower generation probabilities than those common to all four donors. Sampling used blood alone; tissue repertoires probably differ. Around 5% of naive CD4 clonotypes were common to a handful of donors.

TCRdb keeps only in-frame clones here, not all; method: immunoSEQ multiplex PCR. Of nearly 2 million clones detected, roughly 94% appear once; the ten largest clones hold approximately 1.2%. With respect to this clone: No antigen is known for it. The same CDR3 also results from other DNA sequences found in this sample.

The CDR3 covers 11 residues. The germline gives CDR1 MNHNS, CDR2 SASEGT. V lost 0 bases, J lost 8 bases, and 4 bases lay in between. Positively selected for CCR7, the CD45RO-negative cells used as naive CD8 cells excluded terminally differentiated effector memory CD45RA+ cells. This rearrangement joins TRBV6-1 to TRBJ1-2, with D hard to call. This TCR was recovered from a man aged 18 to 30 in good health. The sample taken for sequencing was naive CD8+ T cells sorted from blood. The DNA of the CDR3 is TGTGCCAGCAGTGAAGCCGGCGGCTACACCTTC. This encodes CASSEAGGYTF.